Listed below are T cell receptor beta chains from one sample, sequenced in a study of T cell clones after liver transplantation. The assay was immunoSEQ multiplex PCR, and TCRdb's table has in-frame clones only and misses some. The sample yields more than 95,000 clones, under 90% seen once. The sample in question was CD4+ T cells from blood, obtained around 4 years after liver transplant. These receptors originate from a human patient who received a liver transplant. Some T cells may be transferred from the graft donor. The CDR3 runs from the conserved cysteine through the conserved F or W. D genes are given only for firm matches. The size field is filled for only some rows; it gives once, few, many or a size class.

cdr3_nt,cdr3_aa,v_call,clone_size,d_call,j_call
TGTGCCAGCAGTTTGACTAGCGGGAGGGCCCGAAAGGAGTTCTTC,CASSLTSGRARKEFF,TRBV28,.,TRBD2,TRBJ2-1
TGCGCCAGCAGCTTCATCAGAGACTCTGAAGCTTTCTTT,CASSFIRDSEAFF,TRBV5-1,.,.,TRBJ1-1
TGTGCCAGCAGTGGTCTGAGGGGCCAAGAGACCCAGTACTTC,CASSGLRGQETQYF,TRBV2,.,.,TRBJ2-5
TGCGCCAGCGGCCCGGGACAGGGGTCCACCGGGGAGCTGTTTTTT,CASGPGQGSTGELFF,TRBV5-1,.,TRBD1,TRBJ2-2
TGTGCCAGTAAGGAAAAGGCTAGCGGGAGTCGGGGGACCCAGTACTTC,CASKEKASGSRGTQYF,TRBV19,.,TRBD2,TRBJ2-5
TGCGCCAGCACCACCGGGACTAACACCGGGGAGCTGTTTTTT,CASTTGTNTGELFF,TRBV5-1,.,.,TRBJ2-2
TGTGCCAGCAGTCCCTCACAGGGGGCAAAGCAGCCCCAGCATTTT,CASSPSQGAKQPQHF,TRBV28,few,TRBD1,TRBJ1-5
TGTGCCAGTAGTTCCGGGATAGGGGGCCTCACTGAAGCTTTCTTT,CASSSGIGGLTEAFF,TRBV19,.,TRBD1,TRBJ1-1
TGTGCCAGCAGTGAAAGTTTGAAAGGAGAAGGGGGCTACACCTTC,CASSESLKGEGGYTF,TRBV6-1,few,.,TRBJ1-2
TGTGCCAGTAGTAAAGGACAGACCAACTATGGCTACACCTTC,CASSKGQTNYGYTF,TRBV19,.,.,TRBJ1-2
TGTGCCAGCAGCTCAGCATTCCGGTACGGCAATCAGCCCCAGCATTTT,CASSSAFRYGNQPQHF,TRBV7-2,.,.,TRBJ1-5
TGTGCCAGCAGCTTATTCACAGGGAACACCGGGGAGCTGTTTTTT,CASSLFTGNTGELFF,TRBV7-3,.,.,TRBJ2-2
TGTGCCAGCAGATATAGCGGGAGGGCCGGCGAGCAGTACTTC,CASRYSGRAGEQYF,TRBV6-5,.,TRBD2,TRBJ2-7
TGTGCCAGCGCCTTAGGGGACGTGAACACTGAAGCTTTCTTT,CASALGDVNTEAFF,TRBV6-1,.,.,TRBJ1-1
TGCGCCAGCAGTGCCCCGACCTCAGGAGGTGGCTACACCTTC,CASSAPTSGGGYTF,TRBV4-1,once,.,TRBJ1-2
TGCAGCGGCCTGAACACTGAAGCTTTCTTT,CSGLNTEAFF,TRBV29-1,medium-sized,.,TRBJ1-1
TGTGCCAGCAGTCCGAATTCAGGGACGAACACCGGGGAGCTGTTTTTT,CASSPNSGTNTGELFF,TRBV9,.,.,TRBJ2-2
TGTGCCAGCAGCCCGGGGCCCCTCAATGAGCAGTTCTTC,CASSPGPLNEQFF,TRBV14,.,.,TRBJ2-1
TGTGCCAGCAGTCCGGGGGCGGGGACGGGGACCCAGTACTTC,CASSPGAGTGTQYF,TRBV2,.,.,TRBJ2-5
TGTGCCATCAGGGGGGACAGGGGAGTGGAGACCCAGTACTTC,CAIRGDRGVETQYF,TRBV10-3,.,TRBD1,TRBJ2-5
TGTGCCAGCAGCTCGAGGGGGGGCACAGATACGCAGTATTTT,CASSSRGGTDTQYF,TRBV21-1,.,.,TRBJ2-3
TGTGCCAGCAGCTTGGGAGCAACCCGAAGCTCCGAGCAGTACTTC,CASSLGATRSSEQYF,TRBV5-6,few,.,TRBJ2-7
TGTGCCAGCAGTTTTGGGGACAGGGTAGGGGGTGAAGCTTTCTTT,CASSFGDRVGGEAFF,TRBV28,.,TRBD1,TRBJ1-1
TGTGCCAGCAGTCCCCCGGACAGGGTGTCCGGGGAGCTGTTTTTT,CASSPPDRVSGELFF,TRBV28,.,TRBD1,TRBJ2-2
TGTGCCAGCTCACCAGGGAAACCCGCAACTAATGAAAAACTGTTTTTT,CASSPGKPATNEKLFF,TRBV18,.,.,TRBJ1-4
TGCGCCAGCAGCCTAGATACAGGGAACTATGGCTACACCTTC,CASSLDTGNYGYTF,TRBV5-1,.,.,TRBJ1-2
TGTGCCAGCAGCAAGGGTAGGGCCTATGGCTACACCTTC,CASSKGRAYGYTF,TRBV7-9,.,.,TRBJ1-2
TGCGCCAGCAGCTTGGTAGACAGTTACCATGAGCAGTTCTTC,CASSLVDSYHEQFF,TRBV5-1,once,.,TRBJ2-1